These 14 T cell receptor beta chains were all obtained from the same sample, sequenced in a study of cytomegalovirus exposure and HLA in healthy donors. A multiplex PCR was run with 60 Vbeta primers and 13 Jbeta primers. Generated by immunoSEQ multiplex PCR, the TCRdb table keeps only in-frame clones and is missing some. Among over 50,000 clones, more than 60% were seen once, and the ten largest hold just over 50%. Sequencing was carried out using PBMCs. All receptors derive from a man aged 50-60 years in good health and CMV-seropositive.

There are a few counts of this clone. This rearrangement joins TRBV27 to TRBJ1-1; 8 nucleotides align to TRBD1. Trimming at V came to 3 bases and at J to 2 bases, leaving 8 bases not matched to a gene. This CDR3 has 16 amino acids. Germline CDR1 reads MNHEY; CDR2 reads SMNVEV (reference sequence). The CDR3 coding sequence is TGTGCCAGCAGTTTTAGGGACAGGATTTTTAACACTGAAGCTTTCTTT. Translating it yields CASSFRDRIFNTEAFF.

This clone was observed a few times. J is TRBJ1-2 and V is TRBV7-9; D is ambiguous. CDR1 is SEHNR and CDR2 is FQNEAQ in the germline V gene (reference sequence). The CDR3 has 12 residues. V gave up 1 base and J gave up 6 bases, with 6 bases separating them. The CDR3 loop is CASSLVRNGYTF. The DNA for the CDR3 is TGTGCCAGCAGCTTAGTGAGGAATGGCTACACCTTC.

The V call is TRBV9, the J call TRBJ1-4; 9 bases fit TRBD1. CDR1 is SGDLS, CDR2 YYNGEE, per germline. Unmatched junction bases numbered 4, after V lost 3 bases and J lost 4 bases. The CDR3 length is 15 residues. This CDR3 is CASSETGGINEKLFF. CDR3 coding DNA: TGTGCCAGCAGCGAGACAGGGGGAATTAATGAAAAACTGTTTTTT.

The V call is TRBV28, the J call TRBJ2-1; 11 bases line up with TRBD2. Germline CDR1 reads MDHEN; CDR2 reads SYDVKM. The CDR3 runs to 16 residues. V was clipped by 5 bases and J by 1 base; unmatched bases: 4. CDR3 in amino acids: CASSRTSGGSYNEQFF. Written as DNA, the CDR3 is TGTGCCAGCAGTCGAACTAGCGGGGGTTCCTACAATGAGCAGTTCTTC.

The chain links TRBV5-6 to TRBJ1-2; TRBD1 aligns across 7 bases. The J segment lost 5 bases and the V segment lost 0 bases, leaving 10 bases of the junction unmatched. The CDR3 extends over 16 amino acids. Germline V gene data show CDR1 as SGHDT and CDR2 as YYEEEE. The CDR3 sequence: CASSLVDRVPVYGYTF. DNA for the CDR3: TGTGCCAGCAGCTTGGTTGACAGGGTTCCGGTGTATGGCTACACCTTC.

CDR3 DNA sequence: TGTGCCAGCTCACCGGTGACAGGGGTGCACTATGGCTACACCTTC. It yields the protein CASSPVTGVHYGYTF. The chain links TRBV18 to TRBJ1-2; 8 nucleotides line up with TRBD1. Germline-derived CDR1 and CDR2 are KGHSH and LQKENI. The CDR3 runs to 15 residues. V lost 3 bases to trimming and J lost 3 bases; unmatched junction nucleotides: 6. Drawing the rest from reference TRBV18 and TRBJ1-2, the complete variable domain is NAGVMQNPRHLVRRRGQEARLRCSPMKGHSHVYWYRQLPEEGLKFMVYLQKENIIDESGMPKERFSAEFPKEGPSILRIQQVVRGDSAAYFCASSPVTGVHYGYTFGSGTRLTVV.

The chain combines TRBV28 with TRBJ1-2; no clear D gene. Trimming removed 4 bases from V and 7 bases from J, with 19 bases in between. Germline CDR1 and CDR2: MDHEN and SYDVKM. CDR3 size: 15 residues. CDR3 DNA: TGTGCCAGCAGTTCCCCGCGCCTCGGGGATTCTGGCTACACCTTC. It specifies CASSSPRLGDSGYTF.

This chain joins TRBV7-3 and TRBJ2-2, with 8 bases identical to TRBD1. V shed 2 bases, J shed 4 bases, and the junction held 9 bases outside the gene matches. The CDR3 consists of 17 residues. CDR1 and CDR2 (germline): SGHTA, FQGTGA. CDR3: CASSLAGGAGFTGELFF. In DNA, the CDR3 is TGTGCCAGCAGCTTAGCAGGGGGCGCGGGTTTCACCGGGGAGCTGTTTTTT.

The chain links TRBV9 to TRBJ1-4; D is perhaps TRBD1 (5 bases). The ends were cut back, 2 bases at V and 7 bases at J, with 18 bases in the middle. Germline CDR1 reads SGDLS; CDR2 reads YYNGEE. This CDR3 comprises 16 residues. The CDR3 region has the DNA TGTGCCAGCAGCGTGGCACTTCAGGGCGGGGGTGAAAAACTGTTTTTT. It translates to CASSVALQGGGEKLFF.

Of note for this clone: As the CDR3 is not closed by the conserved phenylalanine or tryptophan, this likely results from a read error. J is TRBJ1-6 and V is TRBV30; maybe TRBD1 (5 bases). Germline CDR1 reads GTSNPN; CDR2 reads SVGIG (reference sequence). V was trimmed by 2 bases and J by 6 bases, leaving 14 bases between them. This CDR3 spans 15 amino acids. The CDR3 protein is CAWSRDRGINSPLHL. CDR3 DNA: TGTGCCTGGAGTCGGGACCGGGGGATTAATTCACCCCTCCACTTG.

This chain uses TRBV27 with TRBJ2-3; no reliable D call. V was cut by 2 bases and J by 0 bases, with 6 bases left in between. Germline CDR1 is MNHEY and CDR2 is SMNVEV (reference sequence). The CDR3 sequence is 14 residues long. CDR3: CASSLKISTDTQYF. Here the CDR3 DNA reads TGTGCCAGCAGTTTAAAAATAAGCACAGATACGCAGTATTTT.

CDR3 protein: CATSRGRGSSYNSPLHF. The CDR3 region has the DNA TGTGCCACCAGCAGGGGCAGGGGAAGCTCCTATAATTCACCCCTCCACTTT. This sequence joins TRBV15 and TRBJ1-6, with D perhaps matching TRBD1 (6 bases). This CDR3 is 17 amino acids long. Germline CDR1 reads LNHNV; CDR2 reads YYDKDF (reference sequence). Deletions cut 3 bases from V and 0 bases from J, with 12 bases between.

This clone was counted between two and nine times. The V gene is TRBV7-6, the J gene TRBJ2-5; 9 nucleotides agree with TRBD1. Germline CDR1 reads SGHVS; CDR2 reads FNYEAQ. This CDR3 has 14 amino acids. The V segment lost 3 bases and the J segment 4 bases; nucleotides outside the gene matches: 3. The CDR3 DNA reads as TGTGCCAGCAGCTTCACAGGGGGCGCAGAGACCCAGTACTTC. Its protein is CASSFTGGAETQYF.

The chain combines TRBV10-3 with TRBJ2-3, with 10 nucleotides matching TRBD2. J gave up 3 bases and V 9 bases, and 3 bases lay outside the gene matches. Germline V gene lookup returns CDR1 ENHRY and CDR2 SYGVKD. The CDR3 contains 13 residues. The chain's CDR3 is CAILAGLTDTQYF. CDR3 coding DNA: TGTGCCATACTAGCGGGGCTTACAGATACGCAGTATTTT.